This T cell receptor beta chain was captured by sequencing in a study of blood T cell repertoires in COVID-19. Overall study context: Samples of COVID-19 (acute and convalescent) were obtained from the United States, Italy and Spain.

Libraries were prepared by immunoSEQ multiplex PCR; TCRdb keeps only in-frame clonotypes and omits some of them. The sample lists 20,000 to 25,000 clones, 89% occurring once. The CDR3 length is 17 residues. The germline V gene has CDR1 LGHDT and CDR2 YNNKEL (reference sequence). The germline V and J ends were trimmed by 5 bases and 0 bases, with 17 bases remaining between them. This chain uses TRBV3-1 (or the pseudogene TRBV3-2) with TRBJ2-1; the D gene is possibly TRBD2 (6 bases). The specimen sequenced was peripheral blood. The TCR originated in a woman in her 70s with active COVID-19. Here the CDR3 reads CASSSPGTPSSYNEQFF. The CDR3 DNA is TGTGCCAGCAGCTCCCCCGGGACTCCGAGCTCCTACAATGAGCAGTTCTTC.